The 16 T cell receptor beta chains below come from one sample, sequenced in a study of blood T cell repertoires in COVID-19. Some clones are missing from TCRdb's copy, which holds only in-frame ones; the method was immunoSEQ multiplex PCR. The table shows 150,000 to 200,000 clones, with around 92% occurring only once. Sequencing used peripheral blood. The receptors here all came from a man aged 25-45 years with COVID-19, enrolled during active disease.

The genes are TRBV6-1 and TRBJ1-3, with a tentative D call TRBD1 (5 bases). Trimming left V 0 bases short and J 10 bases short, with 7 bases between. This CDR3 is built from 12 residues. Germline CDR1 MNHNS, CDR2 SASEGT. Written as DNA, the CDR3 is TGTGCCAGCAGTGAAGCTCGGGGGACCATATATTTT. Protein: CASSEARGTIYF.

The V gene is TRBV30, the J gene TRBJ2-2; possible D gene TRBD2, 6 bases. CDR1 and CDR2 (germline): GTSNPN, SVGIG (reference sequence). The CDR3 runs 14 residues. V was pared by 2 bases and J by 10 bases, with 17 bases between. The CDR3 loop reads CAWSLGGIAVELFF. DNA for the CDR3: TGTGCCTGGAGTTTGGGGGGTATAGCAGTGGAGCTGTTTTTT.

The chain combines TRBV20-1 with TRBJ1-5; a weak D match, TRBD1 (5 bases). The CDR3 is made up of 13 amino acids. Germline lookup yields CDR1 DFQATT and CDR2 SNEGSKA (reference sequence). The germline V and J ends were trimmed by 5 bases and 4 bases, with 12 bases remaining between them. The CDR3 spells CSAGGHVNQPQHF. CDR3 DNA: TGCAGTGCTGGTGGACATGTTAATCAGCCCCAGCATTTT.

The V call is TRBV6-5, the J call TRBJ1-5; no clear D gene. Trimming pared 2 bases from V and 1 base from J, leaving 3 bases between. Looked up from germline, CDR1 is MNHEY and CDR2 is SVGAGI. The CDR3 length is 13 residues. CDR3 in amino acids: CASSYGSNQPQHF. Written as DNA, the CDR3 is TGTGCCAGCAGTTACGGCAGCAATCAGCCCCAGCATTTT.

The CDR3 loop is CASSEDGGQNTEAFF. Here the CDR3 DNA reads TGTGCCAGCAGTGAAGACGGGGGGCAGAACACTGAAGCTTTCTTT. V is TRBV2 and J is TRBJ1-1; tentative D call: TRBD1 (6 bases). The CDR3 runs 15 residues. V dropped 1 base and J dropped 1 base, with 10 bases sitting between them. Per the germline V gene, CDR1 is SNHLY and CDR2 is FYNNEI.

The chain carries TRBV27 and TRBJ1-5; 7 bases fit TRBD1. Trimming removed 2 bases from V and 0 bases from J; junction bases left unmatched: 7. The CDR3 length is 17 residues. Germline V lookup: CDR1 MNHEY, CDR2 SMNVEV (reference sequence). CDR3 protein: CASSLRGTVYSNQPQHF. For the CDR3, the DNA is TGTGCCAGCAGTTTAAGAGGGACAGTATATAGCAATCAGCCCCAGCATTTT.

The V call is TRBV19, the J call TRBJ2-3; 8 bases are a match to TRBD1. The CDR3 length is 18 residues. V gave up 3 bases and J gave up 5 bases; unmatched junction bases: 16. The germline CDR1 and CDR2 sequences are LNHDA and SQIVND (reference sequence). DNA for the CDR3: TGTGCCAGTAGTATCGAAACAACCGGGACAGGTTTTGGAGATACGCAGTATTTT. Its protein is CASSIETTGTGFGDTQYF.

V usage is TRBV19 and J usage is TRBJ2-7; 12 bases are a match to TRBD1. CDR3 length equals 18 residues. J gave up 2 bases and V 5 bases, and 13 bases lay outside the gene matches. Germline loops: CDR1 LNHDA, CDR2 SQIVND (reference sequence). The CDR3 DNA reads TGTGCCAGTAGTTGGTCGGGACAGGGGGCGAGTTATGCCTACGAGCAGTACTTC. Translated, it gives CASSWSGQGASYAYEQYF.

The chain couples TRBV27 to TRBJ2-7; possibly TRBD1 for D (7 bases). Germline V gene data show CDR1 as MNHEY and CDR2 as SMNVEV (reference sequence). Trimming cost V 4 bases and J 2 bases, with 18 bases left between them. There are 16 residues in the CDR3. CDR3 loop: CASSSSTGDLTYEQYF. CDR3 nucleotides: TGTGCCAGCAGTTCTTCAACAGGGGACTTAACCTACGAGCAGTACTTC.

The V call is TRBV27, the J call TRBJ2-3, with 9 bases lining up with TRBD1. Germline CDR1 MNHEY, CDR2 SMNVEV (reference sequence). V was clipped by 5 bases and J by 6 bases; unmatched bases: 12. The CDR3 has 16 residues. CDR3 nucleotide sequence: TGTGCCAGCAGTCCGTGGGGCCAAGGACAGGGGGATACGCAGTATTTT. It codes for CASSPWGQGQGDTQYF.

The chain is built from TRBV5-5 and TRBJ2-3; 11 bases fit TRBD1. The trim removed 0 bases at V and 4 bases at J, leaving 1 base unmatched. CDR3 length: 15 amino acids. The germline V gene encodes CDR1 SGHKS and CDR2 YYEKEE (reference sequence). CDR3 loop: CASSLEGQGADTQYF. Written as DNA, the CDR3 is TGTGCCAGCAGCTTGGAGGGACAGGGGGCAGATACGCAGTATTTT. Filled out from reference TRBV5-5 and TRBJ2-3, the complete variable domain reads DAGVTQSPTHLIKTRGQQVTLRCSPISGHKSVSWYQQVLGQGPQFIFQYYEKEERGRGNFPDRFSARQFPNYSSELNVNALLLGDSALYLCASSLEGQGADTQYFGPGTRLTVL.

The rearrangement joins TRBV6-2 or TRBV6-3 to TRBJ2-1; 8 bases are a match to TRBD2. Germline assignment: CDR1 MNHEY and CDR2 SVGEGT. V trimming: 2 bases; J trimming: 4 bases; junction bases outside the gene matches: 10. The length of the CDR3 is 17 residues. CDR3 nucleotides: TGTGCCAGCAGTTACGTAGCGAGCGGGAGTCAATACAATGAGCAGTTCTTC. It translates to CASSYVASGSQYNEQFF.

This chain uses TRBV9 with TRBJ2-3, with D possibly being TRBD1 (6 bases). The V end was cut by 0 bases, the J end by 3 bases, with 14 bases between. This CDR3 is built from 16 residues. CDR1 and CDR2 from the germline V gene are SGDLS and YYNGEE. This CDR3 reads CASSVALTGDTDTQYF. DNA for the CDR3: TGTGCCAGCAGCGTAGCTCTGACAGGAGATACAGATACGCAGTATTTT. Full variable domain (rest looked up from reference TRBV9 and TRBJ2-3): DSGVTQTPKHLITATGQRVTLRCSPRSGDLSVYWYQQSLDQGLQFLIQYYNGEERAKGNILERFSAQQFPDLHSELNLSSLELGDSALYFCASSVALTGDTDTQYFGPGTRLTVL.

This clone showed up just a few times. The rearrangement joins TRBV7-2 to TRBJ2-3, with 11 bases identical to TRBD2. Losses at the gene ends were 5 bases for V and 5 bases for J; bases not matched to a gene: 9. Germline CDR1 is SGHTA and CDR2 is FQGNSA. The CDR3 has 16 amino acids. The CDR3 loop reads CASSPRLAGRGDTQYF. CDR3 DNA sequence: TGTGCCAGCAGCCCCCGACTAGCGGGGAGGGGAGATACGCAGTATTTT.

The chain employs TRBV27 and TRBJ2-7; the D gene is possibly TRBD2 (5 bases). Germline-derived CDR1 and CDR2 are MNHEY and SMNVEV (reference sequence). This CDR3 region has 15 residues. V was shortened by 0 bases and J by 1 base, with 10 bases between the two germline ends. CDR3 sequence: CASSLSRGRSYEQYF. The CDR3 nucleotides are TGTGCCAGCAGTTTATCCCGGGGAAGGTCCTACGAGCAGTACTTC.

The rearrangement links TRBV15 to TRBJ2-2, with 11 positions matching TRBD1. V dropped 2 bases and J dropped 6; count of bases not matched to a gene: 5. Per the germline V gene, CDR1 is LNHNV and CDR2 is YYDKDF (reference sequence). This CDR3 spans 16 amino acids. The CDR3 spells CATSRTGTGGSGELFF. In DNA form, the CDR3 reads TGTGCCACCAGCAGAACCGGGACAGGGGGGTCCGGGGAGCTGTTTTTT.